Presented here are 17 T cell receptor beta chains from one specimen sequenced in a study of blood T cell repertoires in COVID-19. Repertoires were generated with immunoSEQ multiplex PCR, while TCRdb's copy carries only in-frame clones and drops some. The sample has tens of thousands of clones; around 92% are singletons. Sequencing used peripheral blood. Receptors originate from a man between 65 and 85 years old with active COVID-19.

This clone was seen only a few times. V and J are TRBV12-3 or TRBV12-4 and TRBJ2-7; D might be TRBD1 (6 bases). V was shortened by 5 bases and J by 0 bases, with 8 bases between the two germline ends. The CDR3 sequence is 13 residues long. The CDR3, as DNA: TGTGCCAGCAGTCGCAGGGGCTCCTACGAGCAGTACTTC. Its protein is CASSRRGSYEQYF.

The chain joins TRBV3-1 (or the pseudogene TRBV3-2) to TRBJ2-5; 7 bases line up with TRBD2. CDR1 and CDR2 from the germline V gene are LGHDT and YNNKEL (reference sequence). The V gene end was trimmed by 0 bases and the J gene end by 3 bases; junction bases not matched to a gene: 7. The CDR3 is 16 amino acids. The CDR3 region is CASSQDYMGREETQYF. The CDR3 DNA reads TGTGCCAGCAGCCAAGATTATATGGGGAGGGAAGAGACCCAGTACTTC.

This clone was seen once. This chain joins TRBV4-2 and TRBJ2-3, with 9 bases fitting TRBD2. CDR1 is LGHNA and CDR2 is YNFKEQ in the germline V gene. Trimming cost V 0 bases and J 3 bases; bases outside gene matches: 7. The CDR3 has 17 amino acids. In DNA, the CDR3 is TGTGCCAGCAGCCAAGATTTCCTAGCGGGACGTACAGATACGCAGTATTTT. Its protein product is CASSQDFLAGRTDTQYF.

CDR3 amino acids: CASIGQGWGVDTQYF. For the CDR3, the DNA is TGTGCCAGCATCGGACAGGGGTGGGGCGTTGATACGCAGTATTTT. The genes are TRBV2 and TRBJ2-3; 9 nucleotides align to TRBD1. Germline V gives CDR1 SNHLY, CDR2 FYNNEI. V lost 7 bases to trimming and J lost 6 bases; unmatched junction nucleotides: 11. The CDR3 is 15 residues long. Full variable domain (outside the CDR3, taken from reference TRBV2 and TRBJ2-3): EPEVTQTPSHQVTQMGQEVILRCVPISNHLYFYWYRQILGQKVEFLVSFYNNEISEKSEIFDDQFSVERPDGSNFTLKIRSTKLEDSAMYFCASIGQGWGVDTQYFGPGTRLTVL.

The chain couples TRBV7-2 to TRBJ2-6; 12 bases are a match to TRBD1. The length of the CDR3 is 19 residues. CDR1 and CDR2 (germline): SGHTA, FQGNSA. J was trimmed by 2 bases and V by 2 bases; bases with no gene match: 7. The CDR3 is CASSLSPGTGGAGANVLTF. The CDR3 DNA follows: TGTGCCAGCAGCTTATCACCCGGGACAGGGGGCGCTGGGGCCAACGTCCTGACTTTC.

This clone showed up just once. The rearrangement links TRBV6-5 to TRBJ2-3, with 10 bases identical to TRBD2. Germline V CDR1 and CDR2: MNHEY, SVGAGI. This CDR3 region has 15 residues. The ends lost 4 bases at V and 4 bases at J; junction bases unmatched: 5. The CDR3 region is CASSLAGGDADTQYF. CDR3 sequence (DNA): TGTGCCAGCAGTTTAGCGGGAGGCGATGCAGATACGCAGTATTTT.

The chain couples TRBV9 to TRBJ2-7; D might be TRBD2 (6 bases). This CDR3 has 15 residues. V lost 3 bases and J lost 2, with 15 bases in between. CDR1 and CDR2 from the germline V gene are SGDLS and YYNGEE. For the CDR3, the DNA is TGTGCCAGCAGCGCTACCCCCGGGAGAGCCTACGAGCAGTACTTC. This sequence encodes CASSATPGRAYEQYF.

This chain uses TRBV27 with TRBJ2-5; 15 nucleotides align to TRBD2. The CDR3 has 15 amino acids. V was clipped by 6 bases and J by 4 bases; unmatched bases: 3. Germline V lookup: CDR1 MNHEY, CDR2 SMNVEV (reference sequence). The CDR3 sequence: CASSWGLAGGETQYF. The CDR3, as DNA: TGTGCCAGCAGCTGGGGACTAGCGGGAGGAGAGACCCAGTACTTC.

The rearrangement joins TRBV7-8 to TRBJ1-5; possible D gene TRBD1, 6 bases. This CDR3 spans 14 amino acids. V was shortened by 3 bases and J by 6 bases, with 12 bases between the two germline ends. Germline V lookup: CDR1 SGHVS, CDR2 FQNEAQ. The CDR3 sequence is CASSFYRVSQPQHF. CDR3 coding DNA: TGTGCCAGCAGCTTTTACAGGGTTTCTCAGCCCCAGCATTTT.

V gene TRBV7-2 combines with J gene TRBJ2-1; TRBD1 aligns across 7 bases. There are 14 residues in the CDR3. In germline, CDR1 is SGHTA, CDR2 FQGNSA. V shed 1 base and J 10 bases; nucleotides not matched to a gene: 7. The chain's CDR3 is CASSLVGQAGEQFF. CDR3 nucleotides: TGTGCCAGCAGCTTAGTAGGACAGGCCGGAGAGCAGTTCTTC.

The chain recombines TRBV6-6 with TRBJ1-5; D remains ambiguous. Trimming removed 6 bases from V and 2 bases from J, with 17 bases in between. The CDR3 contains 16 residues. CDR1 is MNHNY and CDR2 is SVGAGI in the germline V gene (reference sequence). The DNA of the CDR3 is TGTGCCAGCAGCCAGCCCCGAGGGAGCGGCAATCAGCCCCAGCATTTT. It translates to CASSQPRGSGNQPQHF.

The J gene is TRBJ1-2, the V gene TRBV28; TRBD1 agrees at 8 bases. Germline trimming cut 2 bases from V and 7 bases from J; bases unmatched to any gene: 3. This CDR3 is 13 amino acids long. The germline CDR1 and CDR2 sequences are MDHEN and SYDVKM. This CDR3 is CASSLRDRFGYTF. The DNA of the CDR3 is TGTGCCAGCAGTTTACGGGACAGGTTTGGCTACACCTTC.

The chain combines TRBV12-1 with TRBJ2-1; the DNA was not compared with TRBD2, the D call given in the table. TRBV12-1 is a pseudogene. This CDR3 has 15 amino acids. The CDR3 loop is CASRFLRSSYNEQFF. In nucleotides, the CDR3 is TGTGCCAGCAGGTTTTTAAGGAGCTCCTACAATGAGCAGTTCTTC.

This chain connects TRBV6-2 or TRBV6-3 to TRBJ2-1; weak D call: TRBD2 (7 bases). Germline V gene data show CDR1 as MNHEY and CDR2 as SVGEGT. V was cut by 2 bases and J by 5 bases, with 13 bases left in between. CDR3 length: 15 residues. CDR3 sequence reads: CASSYGGGSHNEQFF. The CDR3 region has the DNA TGTGCCAGCAGTTACGGCGGGGGCTCACACAATGAGCAGTTCTTC.

The V gene is TRBV5-1, the J gene TRBJ2-2; no reliable D call. CDR3 size: 15 residues. V was clipped by 4 bases and J by 7 bases, with 17 bases between them. CDR1 and CDR2 from the germline V gene are SGHRS and YFSETQ. CDR3 loop: CASSRSLGSDGELFF. The CDR3 DNA reads TGCGCCAGCAGCCGGAGCCTAGGCTCCGACGGGGAGCTGTTTTTT.

The chain uses TRBV19 and TRBJ1-5; 12 bases are shared with TRBD1. CDR3 length: 16 residues. Germline V gives CDR1 LNHDA, CDR2 SQIVND (reference sequence). Trimming removed 2 bases from V and 6 bases from J; junction bases left unmatched: 5. CDR3 protein: CASSIISGQGAQPQHF. The CDR3 DNA reads as TGTGCCAGTAGTATAATTTCGGGACAGGGGGCTCAGCCCCAGCATTTT. The variable domain in full, with the rest retrieved from reference TRBV19 and TRBJ1-5, is DGGITQSPKYLFRKEGQNVTLSCEQNLNHDAMYWYRQDPGQGLRLIYYSQIVNDFQKGDIAEGYSVSREKKESFPLTVTSAQKNPTAFYLCASSIISGQGAQPQHFGDGTRLSIL.

This chain connects TRBV5-1 to TRBJ2-7; a possible D gene is TRBD2 (6 bases). The CDR3 has 16 residues. The germline V gene encodes CDR1 SGHRS and CDR2 YFSETQ. V was trimmed by 0 bases and J by 3 bases, leaving 16 bases between them. The CDR3 DNA is TGCGCCAGCAGCTTGGCCGGGGGACGCCAGTTCTACGAGCAGTACTTC. Encoded protein: CASSLAGGRQFYEQYF.